The rows below give T cell receptor beta chains drawn from one sample of a study of cytomegalovirus exposure and HLA in healthy donors. Repertoires were generated with immunoSEQ multiplex PCR, while TCRdb's copy carries only in-frame clones and drops some. The table records over 200,000 clones, roughly 70% of them present only once. The specimen was PBMCs. These receptors all stem from a man in his forties or fifties in good health and CMV-seropositive. Each CDR3 is given with its conserved first and last residue. Fields, in order: clone size, D gene, CDR3 length, J gene, V gene, CDR3 protein. A D gene is named only where the DNA matches it firmly. A clone size is listed for some rows: how often the clone was seen (once, few, many), or a class if it is expanded.

clone_size: .
d_call: .
cdr3_length: 14
j_call: .
v_call: TRBV4-2
cdr3_aa: CASSQDRSSYEQYF

clone_size: .
d_call: .
cdr3_length: 15
j_call: TRBJ1-1
v_call: TRBV7-9
cdr3_aa: CASSLVGGPSTEAFF

clone_size: .
d_call: .
cdr3_length: 12
j_call: TRBJ2-5
v_call: TRBV21-1
cdr3_aa: CASSRQRETQYF

clone_size: few
d_call: TRBD2
cdr3_length: 15
j_call: TRBJ2-7
v_call: TRBV10-3
cdr3_aa: CAITPGGVLATEQYF

clone_size: .
d_call: TRBD1
cdr3_length: 14
j_call: TRBJ1-2
v_call: TRBV5-4
cdr3_aa: CASSPYRGNYGYTF

clone_size: .
d_call: TRBD1
cdr3_length: 15
j_call: TRBJ1-1
v_call: TRBV15
cdr3_aa: CATSRGGQGGPEAFF

clone_size: .
d_call: .
cdr3_length: 14
j_call: TRBJ1-1
v_call: TRBV19
cdr3_aa: CASTLKGIGTEAFF

clone_size: .
d_call: TRBD1
cdr3_length: 14
j_call: TRBJ1-6
v_call: TRBV7-9
cdr3_aa: CASSYGQGDSPLHF

clone_size: .
d_call: TRBD1
cdr3_length: 14
j_call: TRBJ1-2
v_call: TRBV6-1
cdr3_aa: CAIQGTGSSYGYTF

clone_size: .
d_call: .
cdr3_length: 17
j_call: TRBJ2-1
v_call: TRBV4-1
cdr3_aa: CASSQLLGGAGNNEQFF

clone_size: few
d_call: .
cdr3_length: 13
j_call: TRBJ1-2
v_call: TRBV9
cdr3_aa: CASSVRGDYGYTF

clone_size: .
d_call: TRBD2
cdr3_length: 17
j_call: TRBJ2-5
v_call: TRBV11-1
cdr3_aa: CASSPGTSGGIQETQYF

clone_size: .
d_call: .
cdr3_length: 15
j_call: TRBJ1-6
v_call: TRBV6-1
cdr3_aa: CASLAGTSLNSPLHF

clone_size: .
d_call: TRBD2
cdr3_length: 16
j_call: TRBJ2-3
v_call: TRBV6-5
cdr3_aa: CASSYSSRESTDTQYF

clone_size: .
d_call: .
cdr3_length: 12
j_call: TRBJ1-5
v_call: TRBV10-3
cdr3_aa: CAISFGGGPQHF

clone_size: few
d_call: TRBD1
cdr3_length: 12
j_call: TRBJ1-1
v_call: TRBV7-9
cdr3_aa: CSSSPGQAEAFF

clone_size: .
d_call: TRBD1
cdr3_length: 13
j_call: TRBJ2-5
v_call: TRBV7-8
cdr3_aa: CASAVDREETQYF

clone_size: .
d_call: .
cdr3_length: 16
j_call: TRBJ2-6
v_call: TRBV19
cdr3_aa: CASSIPGLSGANVLTF

clone_size: few
d_call: .
cdr3_length: 14
j_call: TRBJ1-2
v_call: TRBV7-9
cdr3_aa: CASSLSGEDYGYTF

clone_size: few
d_call: .
cdr3_length: 16
j_call: TRBJ1-3
v_call: TRBV5-8
cdr3_aa: CASSLAGVASGNTIYF

clone_size: .
d_call: TRBD1
cdr3_length: 12
j_call: TRBJ1-2
v_call: TRBV28
cdr3_aa: CASSGQDYGYTF

clone_size: .
d_call: TRBD1
cdr3_length: 16
j_call: TRBJ1-5
v_call: TRBV27
cdr3_aa: CASSPIDRTGRQPQHF

clone_size: .
d_call: .
cdr3_length: 14
j_call: TRBJ1-3
v_call: TRBV9
cdr3_aa: CASSVAPNGDTIYF

clone_size: .
d_call: .
cdr3_length: 13
j_call: TRBJ2-7
v_call: TRBV6-5
cdr3_aa: CASKGQGLYEQYF

clone_size: .
d_call: .
cdr3_length: 14
j_call: TRBJ1-1
v_call: TRBV5-1
cdr3_aa: CASSLARGSSEAFF

clone_size: few
d_call: .
cdr3_length: 13
j_call: TRBJ2-3
v_call: TRBV29-1
cdr3_aa: CSVGLGGTDTQYF

clone_size: once
d_call: TRBD1
cdr3_length: 14
j_call: TRBJ2-7
v_call: TRBV5-6
cdr3_aa: CASSLGQGLYEQYF

clone_size: .
d_call: TRBD2
cdr3_length: 18
j_call: TRBJ2-3
v_call: TRBV5-1
cdr3_aa: CASSLGYGGGLGTDTQYF

clone_size: .
d_call: TRBD2
cdr3_length: 16
j_call: TRBJ2-7
v_call: TRBV9
cdr3_aa: CASSAGTSGPSHEQYF

clone_size: .
d_call: .
cdr3_length: 17
j_call: TRBJ2-3
v_call: TRBV4-1
cdr3_aa: CASSQDGGGRGTDTQYF

clone_size: few
d_call: .
cdr3_length: 11
j_call: TRBJ1-1
v_call: TRBV6-5
cdr3_aa: CASSSDTEAFF

clone_size: .
d_call: .
cdr3_length: 17
j_call: TRBJ2-6
v_call: TRBV11-1
cdr3_aa: CASSPGLAGSGANVLTF

clone_size: .
d_call: .
cdr3_length: 15
j_call: TRBJ1-3
v_call: TRBV5-6
cdr3_aa: CASSPDAGGGNTIYF

clone_size: .
d_call: .
cdr3_length: 15
j_call: TRBJ2-4
v_call: TRBV7-8
cdr3_aa: CASSMTEAAKNIQYF

clone_size: few
d_call: .
cdr3_length: 13
j_call: TRBJ1-2
v_call: TRBV13
cdr3_aa: CASSIGPTGGYTF

clone_size: few
d_call: .
cdr3_length: 15
j_call: TRBJ1-1
v_call: TRBV7-9
cdr3_aa: CASSRTSSVNTEAFF

clone_size: few
d_call: .
cdr3_length: 16
j_call: TRBJ1-4
v_call: TRBV10-2
cdr3_aa: CASSGSTGPFGEKLFF

clone_size: .
d_call: .
cdr3_length: 16
j_call: TRBJ1-2
v_call: TRBV19
cdr3_aa: CASRTAYVPPFYGYTF

clone_size: .
d_call: TRBD1
cdr3_length: 15
j_call: TRBJ1-5
v_call: TRBV7-4
cdr3_aa: CASSSDRVSNQPQHF

clone_size: .
d_call: TRBD1
cdr3_length: 15
j_call: TRBJ2-3
v_call: TRBV7-9
cdr3_aa: CASSLEGAKADTQYF

clone_size: .
d_call: .
cdr3_length: 12
j_call: TRBJ1-2
v_call: TRBV7-9
cdr3_aa: CSSGGGHYGYTF

clone_size: many
d_call: TRBD1
cdr3_length: 14
j_call: TRBJ2-7
v_call: TRBV6-5
cdr3_aa: CASSGTGGTYEQYF

clone_size: .
d_call: TRBD1
cdr3_length: 14
j_call: TRBJ2-1
v_call: TRBV7-8
cdr3_aa: CASSYRGPYNEQFF

clone_size: .
d_call: TRBD1
cdr3_length: 14
j_call: TRBJ1-2
v_call: TRBV7-2
cdr3_aa: CASSSDRGNYGYTF

clone_size: .
d_call: .
cdr3_length: 14
j_call: TRBJ1-4
v_call: TRBV28
cdr3_aa: CASSLIQGNEKLFF

clone_size: .
d_call: TRBD2
cdr3_length: 16
j_call: TRBJ2-2
v_call: TRBV7-6
cdr3_aa: CASSPTSGGLAGELFF

clone_size: .
d_call: .
cdr3_length: 12
j_call: .
v_call: TRBV7-6
cdr3_aa: CASEGGFGEQYF

clone_size: .
d_call: TRBD2
cdr3_length: 15
j_call: TRBJ2-2
v_call: TRBV6-5
cdr3_aa: CASSYAGGATGELFF